Detailed here is one T cell receptor beta chain. The antigen remains undetermined. The CDR3 has 19 amino acids. From germline, CDR1 is MNHEY and CDR2 SMNVEV (reference sequence). Within the CD8+ T cell compartment, naive cells were CD45RO-CCR7+CD27+CD95-. UMI-labeled TRB cDNA libraries were prepared by 5' RACE. TCRdb re-analyzed the 5' RACE reads; it lists each CDR3 protein once, without DNA. Here the sample table reports over 100,000 distinct CDR3 sequences. The data originate from a study of CXCR3-negative and CXCR3-positive naive CD8 T cells. Study-wide results and limits: Freshly isolated PBMCs were used in most assays, given partial CXCR3 loss after freezing. Naive CXCR3-positive and CXCR3-negative cells shared TRBV-TRBJ usage; memory cells diverged.

The receptor was derived from a human donor in good health. Some clones in this sample may be carry-over from other donors' samples. The sequenced sample was naive CXCR3- CD8+ T cells from blood. Sample subset: CD45RO-CCR7+CD27+CD95- naive CD8+ T cells lacking CXCR3 (TNR3-). The rearrangement links TRBV27 to TRBJ2-1; no DNA is available, so the TRBD1 call from TCRdb remains unchecked. The CDR3: CASSLLGRGAAGGYNEQFF.